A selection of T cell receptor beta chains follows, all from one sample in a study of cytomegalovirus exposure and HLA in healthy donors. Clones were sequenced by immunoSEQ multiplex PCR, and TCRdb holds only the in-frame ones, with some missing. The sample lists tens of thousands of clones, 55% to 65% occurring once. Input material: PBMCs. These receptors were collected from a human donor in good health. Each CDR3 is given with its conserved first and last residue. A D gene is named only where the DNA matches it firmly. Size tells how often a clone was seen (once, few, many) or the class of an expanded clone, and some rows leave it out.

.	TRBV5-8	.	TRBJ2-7	CASSFFMYRDNEQYF	TGTGCCAGCAGCTTTTTTATGTACAGGGACAACGAGCAGTACTTC
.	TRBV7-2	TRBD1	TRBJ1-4	CASSLERQGARGEKLFF	TGTGCCAGCAGCTTAGAGCGCCAGGGGGCGCGGGGAGAAAAACTGTTTTTT
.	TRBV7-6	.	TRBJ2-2	CASSLRGGKGNTGELFF	TGTGCCAGCAGCTTAAGGGGAGGTAAGGGTAACACCGGGGAGCTGTTTTTT
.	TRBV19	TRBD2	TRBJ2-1	CATTRTSGVGSYNEQFF	TGTGCCACCACCCGGACTAGCGGGGTCGGATCCTACAATGAGCAGTTCTTC
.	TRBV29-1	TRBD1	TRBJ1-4	CSVVDRGSAEKLFF	TGCAGCGTGGTTGACAGGGGTTCGGCGGAAAAACTGTTTTTT
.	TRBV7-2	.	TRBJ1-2	CASSFTPRRGYTF	TGTGCCAGCAGCTTTACACCTAGGAGGGGCTACACCTTC
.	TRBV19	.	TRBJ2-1	CASSIDPSLPRQFF	TGTGCCAGTAGTATAGATCCTAGTTTGCCTCGGCAGTTCTTC
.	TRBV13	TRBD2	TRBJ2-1	CASSLRTGGGFSEQFF	TGTGCCAGCAGCTTGCGGACCGGGGGGGGCTTCAGTGAGCAGTTCTTC
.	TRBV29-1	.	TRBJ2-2	CSVYRTDNAGELFF	TGCAGCGTTTATAGGACAGACAACGCCGGGGAGCTGTTTTTT
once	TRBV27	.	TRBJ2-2	CASSYHYIPGELFF	TGTGCCAGTAGTTATCACTACATCCCCGGGGAGCTGTTTTTT
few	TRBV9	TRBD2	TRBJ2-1	CASSVEVRGSYNEQFF	TGTGCCAGCAGCGTAGAGGTGCGGGGGTCTTACAATGAGCAGTTCTTC
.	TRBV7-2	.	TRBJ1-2	CASSLRTEVFGYTF	TGTGCCAGCAGCTTAAGAACAGAAGTCTTTGGCTACACCTTC
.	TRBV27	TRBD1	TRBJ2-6	CASSLRGQGAAGANVLTF	TGTGCCAGCAGTTTACGTGGACAGGGGGCGGCTGGGGCCAACGTCCTGACTTTC
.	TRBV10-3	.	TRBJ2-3	CAISESSSTDTQYF	TGTGCCATCAGTGAGTCGAGTAGCACAGATACGCAGTATTTT
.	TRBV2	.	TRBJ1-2	CASSTRGGYTF	TGTGCCAGCAGTACCAGAGGAGGCTACACCTTC
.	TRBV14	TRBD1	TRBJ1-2	CASSQIPWGGQGAYGYTF	TGTGCCAGCAGCCAAATCCCGTGGGGGGGACAGGGGGCGTATGGCTACACCTTC
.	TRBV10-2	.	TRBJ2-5	CASSESGGTQYF	TGCGCCAGCAGTGAGTCAGGAGGGACCCAGTACTTC
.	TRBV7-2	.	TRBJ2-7	CASSLVEGYEQYF	TGTGCCAGCAGCCTCGTTGAGGGCTACGAGCAGTACTTC
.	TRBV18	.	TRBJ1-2	CASSPPQGGGYTF	TGTGCCAGCTCACCACCGCAAGGGGGTGGCTACACCTTC
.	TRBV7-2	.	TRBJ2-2	CASSSTGYGELFF	TGTGCCAGCAGCTCCACAGGGTACGGGGAGCTGTTTTTT